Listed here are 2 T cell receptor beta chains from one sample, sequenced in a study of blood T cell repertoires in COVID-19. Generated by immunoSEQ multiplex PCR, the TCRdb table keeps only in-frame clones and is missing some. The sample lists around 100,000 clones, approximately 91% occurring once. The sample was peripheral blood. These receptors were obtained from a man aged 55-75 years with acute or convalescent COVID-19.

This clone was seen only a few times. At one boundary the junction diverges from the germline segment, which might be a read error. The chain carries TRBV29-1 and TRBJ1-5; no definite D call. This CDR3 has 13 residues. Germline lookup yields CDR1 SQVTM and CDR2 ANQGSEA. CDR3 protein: CSVQEYSNQPQHF. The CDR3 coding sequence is TGCAGCGTTCAAGAGTATAGCAATCAGCCCCAGCATTTT. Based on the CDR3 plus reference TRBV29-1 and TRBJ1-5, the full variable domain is SAVISQKPSRDICQRGTSLTIQCQVDSQVTMMFWYRQQPGQSLTLIATANQGSEATYESGFVIDKFPISRPNLTFSTLTVSNMSPEDSSIYLCSVQEYSNQPQHFGDGTRLSIL.

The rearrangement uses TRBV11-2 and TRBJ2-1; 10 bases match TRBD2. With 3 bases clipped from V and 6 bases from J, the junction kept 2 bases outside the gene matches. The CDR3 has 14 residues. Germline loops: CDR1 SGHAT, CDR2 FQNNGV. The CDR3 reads CASSLGLASNEQFF. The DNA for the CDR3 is TGTGCCAGCAGCTTGGGACTAGCGAGCAATGAGCAGTTCTTC.